This T cell receptor beta chain was sequenced during a study of Ad26.COV2.S vaccination and SARS-CoV-2 variants. J was trimmed by 1 base and V by 6 bases; bases with no gene match: 4. The CDR3 has 15 residues. Germline V gene sequence: CDR1 SNHLY, CDR2 FYNNEI. TCRdb keeps only in-frame clones here, not all; method: immunoSEQ multiplex PCR. The sample lists fewer than 500,000 clones, about 91% occurring once. Specified treatment: over 15 received Ad26.COV2.S at low or high dose, single or two shots; about 5 received placebo; per-sample allocation not given. Specimen acquisition occurred on day 63 following the initial vaccine or placebo injection.

V gene TRBV2 combines with J gene TRBJ2-2, with 8 nucleotides matching TRBD1. Source: peripheral blood, taken in a trial of Ad26.COV2.S vaccine versus placebo. The source is a person aged 18-65 years who received the Ad26.COV2.S COVID-19 vaccine or a placebo. CDR3 nucleotides: TGTGCCAGCAGCAAGGGGACAGGGAACACCGGGGAGCTGTTTTTT. It yields the protein CASSKGTGNTGELFF.